This TCR beta chain emerged from a study of cytomegalovirus exposure and HLA in healthy donors. Primers for the PCR totalled 60 Vbeta and 13 Jbeta. Libraries were prepared by immunoSEQ multiplex PCR; TCRdb keeps only in-frame clonotypes and omits some of them. The sample records around 120,000 clones, 70% to 80% being singletons. General study results and limits: Later work found most CMV-associated TCR beta chains apparently HLA-restricted. Rare TCR sequences dominated, though some public TCRs recurred in many donors.

In the case of this clone: Antigen: not known.

The germline CDR1 and CDR2 sequences are SGHNT and YYREEE (reference sequence). V trimming: 0 bases; J trimming: 1 base; junction bases outside the gene matches: 3. The CDR3 is 18 residues long. This rearrangement joins TRBV5-4 to TRBJ2-3; 15 bases map to TRBD2. Specimen: PBMCs. The origin of this receptor is a man aged 45-65 years in good health and CMV-seropositive. Written as DNA, the CDR3 is TGTGCCAGCAGCTTGGGTGGACTAGCGGGAGGGGGCACAGATACGCAGTATTTT. This gives the protein CASSLGGLAGGGTDTQYF.